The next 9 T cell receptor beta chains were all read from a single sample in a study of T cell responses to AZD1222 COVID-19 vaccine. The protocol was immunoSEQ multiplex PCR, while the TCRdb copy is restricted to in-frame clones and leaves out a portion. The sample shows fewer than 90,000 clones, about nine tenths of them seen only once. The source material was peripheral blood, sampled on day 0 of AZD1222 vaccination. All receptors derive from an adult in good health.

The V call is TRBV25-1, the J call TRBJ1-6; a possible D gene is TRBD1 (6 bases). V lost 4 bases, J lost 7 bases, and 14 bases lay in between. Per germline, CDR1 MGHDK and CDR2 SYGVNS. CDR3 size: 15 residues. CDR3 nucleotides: TGTGCCAGCAGTGTTACCGGGACATGGAATTCACCCCTCCACTTT. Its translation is CASSVTGTWNSPLHF.

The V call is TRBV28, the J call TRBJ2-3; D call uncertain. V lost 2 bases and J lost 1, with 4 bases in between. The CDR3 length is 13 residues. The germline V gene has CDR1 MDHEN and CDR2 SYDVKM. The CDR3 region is CASSLEGTDTQYF. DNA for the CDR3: TGTGCCAGCAGTTTAGAAGGCACAGATACGCAGTATTTT.

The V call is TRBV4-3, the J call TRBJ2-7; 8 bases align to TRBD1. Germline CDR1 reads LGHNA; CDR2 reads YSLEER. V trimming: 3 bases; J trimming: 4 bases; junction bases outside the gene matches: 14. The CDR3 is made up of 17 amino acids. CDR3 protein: CASSQDRDRNIVYEQYF. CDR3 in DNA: TGCGCCAGCAGCCAGGACCGGGACAGGAATATAGTTTACGAGCAGTACTTC.

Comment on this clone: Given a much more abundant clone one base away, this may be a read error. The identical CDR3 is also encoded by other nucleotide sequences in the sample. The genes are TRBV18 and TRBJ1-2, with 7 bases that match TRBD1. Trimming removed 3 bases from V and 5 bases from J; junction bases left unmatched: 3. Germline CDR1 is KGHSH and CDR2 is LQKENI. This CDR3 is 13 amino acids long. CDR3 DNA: TGTGCCAGCTCACCCGACAGGGAGTATGGCTACACCTTC. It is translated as CASSPDREYGYTF.

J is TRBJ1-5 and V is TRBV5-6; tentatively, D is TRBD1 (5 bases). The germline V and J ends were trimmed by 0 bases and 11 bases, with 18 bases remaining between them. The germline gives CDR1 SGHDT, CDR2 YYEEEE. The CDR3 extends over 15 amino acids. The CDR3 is CASSLAVNPSGSQHF. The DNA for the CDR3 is TGTGCCAGCAGCTTGGCCGTCAACCCATCAGGGTCCCAGCATTTT.

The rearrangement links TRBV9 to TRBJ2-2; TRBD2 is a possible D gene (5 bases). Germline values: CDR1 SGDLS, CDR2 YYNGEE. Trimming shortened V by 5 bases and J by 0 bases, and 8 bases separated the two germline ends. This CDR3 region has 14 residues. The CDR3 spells CASREEPNTGELFF. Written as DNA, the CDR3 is TGTGCCAGCAGGGAGGAGCCGAACACCGGGGAGCTGTTTTTT.

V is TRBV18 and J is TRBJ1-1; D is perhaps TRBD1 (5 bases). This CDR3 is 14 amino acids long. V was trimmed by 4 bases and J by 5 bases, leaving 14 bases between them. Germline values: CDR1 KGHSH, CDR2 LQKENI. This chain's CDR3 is CASSLPGAVTEAFF. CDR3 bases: TGTGCCAGCTCACTTCCTGGGGCGGTTACTGAAGCTTTCTTT. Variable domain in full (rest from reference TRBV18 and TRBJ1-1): NAGVMQNPRHLVRRRGQEARLRCSPMKGHSHVYWYRQLPEEGLKFMVYLQKENIIDESGMPKERFSAEFPKEGPSILRIQQVVRGDSAAYFCASSLPGAVTEAFFGQGTRLTVV.

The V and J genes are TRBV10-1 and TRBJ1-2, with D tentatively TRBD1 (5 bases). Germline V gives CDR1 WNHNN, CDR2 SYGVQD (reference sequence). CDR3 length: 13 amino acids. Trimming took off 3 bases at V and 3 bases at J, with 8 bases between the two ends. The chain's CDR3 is CASSDTGDYGYTF. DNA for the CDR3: TGCGCCAGCAGTGATACAGGAGACTATGGCTACACCTTC.

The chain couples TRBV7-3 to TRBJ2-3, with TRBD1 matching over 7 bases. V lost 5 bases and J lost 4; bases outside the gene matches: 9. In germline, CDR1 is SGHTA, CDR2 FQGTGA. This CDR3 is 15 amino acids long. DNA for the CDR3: TGTGCCAGCAGCCCCACCGGTCAGGGGGCAGATACGCAGTATTTT. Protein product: CASSPTGQGADTQYF.